This T cell receptor (beta chain) was recorded in a study of beta chain features in type 1 diabetes (dated by TCRdb to the late 2010s). About the full investigation: No differences in mean age, gender distribution, total cell number or subset yield were found between patients and healthy donors. A total of approximately 99,000,000 sorted cells were examined across all samples, and RNA yield correlated strongly with the number of cells per subset. The study compared TCRB repertoires of sorted circulating CD4+ T cell subsets between recently diagnosed type 1 diabetes patients and matched healthy donors. Regulatory and stem cell-like memory subsets were obtained from only 8 patients and roughly 8 healthy donors, while naive and central memory subsets were obtained from all 30 or so donors.

From each donor, a single peripheral blood sample of 90 to 150 mL on average was drawn into heparinised tubes. A BD FACSAria II was used to sort naive, central memory, regulatory and stem cell-like memory CD4+ T cells with a panel that included CD45RO, CCR7, CD25, CD127, CD95 and CD27. Every sorted population had a purity above 95%. Right away, PBMCs were isolated by Lymphoprep density gradient centrifugation and were stained directly, with no culture step. Samples were stained and sorted in pairs, with one healthy donor and one patient per experiment, so that batch effects were minimized. Study-level results and caveats: HLA sub-analyses involved small numbers of individuals, so any influence of HLA type on TCRB rearrangement remained unresolved. Naive, central memory and regulatory TCRB repertoires appeared to be more similar among patients than among healthy donors. Patients with type 1 diabetes made fewer insertions and deleted more nucleotides at VDJ recombination sites, implying thymic rearrangement abnormalities. Shorter templates might be favored by PCR, yet because patient and control samples were amplified and corrected together, any such skew would affect both groups equally. Because cDNA rather than genomic DNA was sequenced, highly expressing activated cells could have been over-represented, although no difference in activation and CD3 levels was found between groups. A moderate but significant shortening of TCRB CDR3 length was observed in type 1 diabetes patients in all four CD4+ subsets.

Concerning this clone: The specificity of this receptor is unknown. One base away there is no much larger clone; base qualities are not given.

The entire amount of isolated RNA was reverse transcribed using the High Capacity cDNA Reverse Transcription Kit, so the sequenced TCRB transcripts were expressed ones. Deep immunoSEQ sequencing was performed on naive, central memory and regulatory T cell samples, with an average of approximately 3.9 million total reads per sample. After sorted cells were lysed in RLT buffer, RNA was extracted with DNase-treated RNeasy Micro or Mini kits, with the choice depending on cell number. Each cell subset was processed on its own to prevent cross-contamination, while patient and healthy donor samples were processed together. TCRB sequences were amplified from cDNA with the immunoSEQ multiplex PCR, producing 87-bp fragments spanning the CDR3 region. The amplicons were sequenced using the Illumina HiSeq platform. The study's own analysis went as follows. PCR bias was computationally corrected using synthetic template baselines, reads within Hamming distance 2 were collapsed, and singletons that could not be merged were discarded. Reads were aligned to IMGT to assign V, D and J genes, CDR3 length, and insertions or deletions at six rearrangement sites. Within each subset, clonotype counts were normalized to the number of sorted cells before true diversity and Gini coefficients were calculated with the tcR R package. The overlap coefficient, calculated on TCRB nucleotide sequences, was used to quantify repertoire sharing. Out-of-frame TCRB sequences from naive cells were analyzed as a proxy for the pre-selection repertoire. TCRdb took over this immuneACCESS table, retaining in-frame rearrangements with V and J assigned. Such tables are incomplete; in checked studies, under half of the missing clones stem from an unresolved V gene, and the remainder is unexplained. That table supplies the V and J calls and clone size; D and trimming were determined from the DNA. This sample holds about 410,000 clones; about 15% were observed only once. In total, the top ten clones hold approximately 0.038% of the sample.

Cut back by 0 bases and 5 bases, the V and J ends lie 12 bases apart. The germline V gene supplies CDR1 SGHRS and CDR2 YFSETQ. The CDR3, cysteine through phenylalanine, is 16 amino acids long. The read is trimmed to its CDR3 DNA, 48 bases read in frame from base 1. Sequenced: naive CD4+ T cells from blood. According to the study, the label for this sample's cell subset or site signals: true naive CD4+ T cells. This clonotype was obtained from a man younger than 40 in good health. Recombination joined TRBV5-1 with TRBJ1-6, with no confidently assigned D gene. The nucleotide sequence reads TGCGCCAGCAGCTTGGAACTCAAGAGGGATAATTCACCCCTCCACTTT. It translates to CASSLELKRDNSPLHF.